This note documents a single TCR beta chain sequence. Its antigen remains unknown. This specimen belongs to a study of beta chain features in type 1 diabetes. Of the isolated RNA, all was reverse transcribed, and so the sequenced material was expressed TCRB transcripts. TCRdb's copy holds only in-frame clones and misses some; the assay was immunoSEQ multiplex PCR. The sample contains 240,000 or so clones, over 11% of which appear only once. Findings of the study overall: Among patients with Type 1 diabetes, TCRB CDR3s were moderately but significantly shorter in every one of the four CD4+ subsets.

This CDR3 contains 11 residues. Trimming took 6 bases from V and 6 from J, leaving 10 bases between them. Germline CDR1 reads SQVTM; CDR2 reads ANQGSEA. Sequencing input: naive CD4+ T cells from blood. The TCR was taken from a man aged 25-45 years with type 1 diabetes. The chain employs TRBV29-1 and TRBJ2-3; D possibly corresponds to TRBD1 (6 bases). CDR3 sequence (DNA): TGCAGCGTCCTCCAGGGGGATACGCAGTATTTT. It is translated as CSVLQGDTQYF.